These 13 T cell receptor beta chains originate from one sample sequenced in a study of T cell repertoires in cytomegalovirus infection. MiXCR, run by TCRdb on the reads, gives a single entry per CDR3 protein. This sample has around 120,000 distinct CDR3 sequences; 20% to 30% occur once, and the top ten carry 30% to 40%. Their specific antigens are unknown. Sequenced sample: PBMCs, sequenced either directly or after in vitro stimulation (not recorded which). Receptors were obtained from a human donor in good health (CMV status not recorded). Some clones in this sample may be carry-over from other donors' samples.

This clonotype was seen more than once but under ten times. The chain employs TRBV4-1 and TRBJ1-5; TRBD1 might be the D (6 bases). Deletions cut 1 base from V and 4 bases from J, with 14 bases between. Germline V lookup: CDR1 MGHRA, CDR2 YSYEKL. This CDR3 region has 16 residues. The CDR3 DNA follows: TGCGCCAGCAGCCAAGGTTCGGGGGGCGGGAATCAGCCCCAGCATTTT. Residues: CASSQGSGGGNQPQHF.

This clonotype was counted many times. In DNA, the CDR3 is TGTGCCAGCAGCTTACAGGGGGCCGGGGGGAACACTGAAGCTTTCTTT. Encoded protein: CASSLQGAGGNTEAFF. The chain combines TRBV7-9 with TRBJ1-1, with 8 bases matching TRBD1. With V trimmed by 2 bases and J by 1 base, 6 bases remained unmatched. The CDR3 covers 16 residues. CDR1 is SEHNR, CDR2 FQNEAQ, per germline (reference sequence).

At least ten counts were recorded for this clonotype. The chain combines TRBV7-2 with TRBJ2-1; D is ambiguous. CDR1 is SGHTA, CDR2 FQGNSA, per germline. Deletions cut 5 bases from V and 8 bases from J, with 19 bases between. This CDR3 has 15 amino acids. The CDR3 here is CASSPTSESEYEQFF. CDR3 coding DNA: TGTGCCAGCAGCCCCACCAGCGAGTCTGAGTATGAGCAGTTCTTC.

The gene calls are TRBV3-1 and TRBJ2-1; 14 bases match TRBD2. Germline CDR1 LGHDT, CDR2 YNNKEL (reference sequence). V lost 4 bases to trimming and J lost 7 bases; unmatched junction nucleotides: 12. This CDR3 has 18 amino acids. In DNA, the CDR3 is TGTGCCAGCAGCCTCGCCGGGACTAGCGGGAGTAGGAGGAATGAGCAGTTCTTC. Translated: CASSLAGTSGSRRNEQFF.

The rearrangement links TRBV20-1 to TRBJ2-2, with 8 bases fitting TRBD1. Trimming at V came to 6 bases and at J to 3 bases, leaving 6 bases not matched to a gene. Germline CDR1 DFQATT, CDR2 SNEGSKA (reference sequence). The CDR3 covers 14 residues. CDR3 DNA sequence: TGCAGTGCGGAACAGGGGGTCGACACCGGGGAGCTGTTTTTT. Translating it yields CSAEQGVDTGELFF.

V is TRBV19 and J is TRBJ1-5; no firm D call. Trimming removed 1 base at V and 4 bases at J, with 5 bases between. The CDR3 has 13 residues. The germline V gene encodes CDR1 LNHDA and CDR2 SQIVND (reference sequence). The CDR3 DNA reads TGTGCCAGTAGTATAGGGGTAAATCAGCCCCAGCATTTT. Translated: CASSIGVNQPQHF.

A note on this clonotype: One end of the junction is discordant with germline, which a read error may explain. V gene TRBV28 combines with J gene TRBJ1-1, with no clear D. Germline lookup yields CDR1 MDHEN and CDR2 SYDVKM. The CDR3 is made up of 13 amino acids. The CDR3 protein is CANSLPARTEAFF. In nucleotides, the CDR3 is TGTGCCAACAGTTTACCGGCACGGACTGAAGCTTTCTTT.

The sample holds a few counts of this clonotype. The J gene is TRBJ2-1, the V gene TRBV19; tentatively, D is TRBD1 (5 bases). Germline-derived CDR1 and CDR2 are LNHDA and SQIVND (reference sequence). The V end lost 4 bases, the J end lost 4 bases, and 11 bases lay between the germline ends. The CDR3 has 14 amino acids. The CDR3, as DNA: TGTGCCAGTAGTAGTCAGGGTTGGTACAATGAGCAGTTCTTC. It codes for CASSSQGWYNEQFF.

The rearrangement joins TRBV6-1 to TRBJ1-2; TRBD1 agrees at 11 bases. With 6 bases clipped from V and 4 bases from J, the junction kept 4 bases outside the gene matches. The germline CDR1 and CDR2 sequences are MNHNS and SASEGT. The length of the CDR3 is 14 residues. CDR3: CASSRGQGAYGYTF. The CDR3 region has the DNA TGTGCCAGCAGCCGAGGACAGGGGGCCTATGGCTACACCTTC.

The CDR3 bases are TGTGCCAGCAGTCTCCGGGACAGGGTGAACGAGCAGTACGTC. Its translation is CASSLRDRVNEQYV. The J gene is TRBJ2-7, the V gene TRBV12-3 or TRBV12-4, with 9 nucleotides matching TRBD1. The CDR3 spans 14 residues. V was pared by 5 bases and J by 5 bases, with 7 bases of the junction left unmatched.

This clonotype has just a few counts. The CDR3 sequence: CASSQDSEVAQSEAFF. The CDR3 DNA follows: TGCGCCAGCAGCCAAGATAGTGAGGTGGCCCAGTCTGAAGCTTTCTTT. This chain links TRBV4-1 with TRBJ1-1, with D uncertain. Germline CDR1 and CDR2: MGHRA and YSYEKL. V was pared by 0 bases and J by 6 bases, with 17 bases between. The CDR3 extends over 16 amino acids.

CDR3 region: CASSHYTRDRGHDEAFF. CDR3 in DNA: TGTGCCAGTAGTCACTACACTCGGGACAGGGGGCATGATGAAGCTTTCTTT. This chain uses TRBV19 with TRBJ1-1; TRBD1 matches 12 bases. Trimming removed 5 bases from V and 7 bases from J; junction bases left unmatched: 14. Germline CDR1 is LNHDA and CDR2 is SQIVND (reference sequence). The CDR3 has 17 residues.

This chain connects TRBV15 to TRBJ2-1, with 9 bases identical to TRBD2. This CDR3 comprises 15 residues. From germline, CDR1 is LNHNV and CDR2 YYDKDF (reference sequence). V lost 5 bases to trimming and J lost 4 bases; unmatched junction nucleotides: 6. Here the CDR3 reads CATSQTTSGYNEQFF. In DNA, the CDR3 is TGTGCCACCAGCCAAACGACTAGCGGTTACAATGAGCAGTTCTTC.